Reported below is one TCR beta chain. The data belong to a study of blood T cell repertoires in COVID-19. Assay: immunoSEQ multiplex PCR; the TCRdb copy retains only in-frame clones and omits some. The table has 120,000 or so clones, around nine tenths seen once. Germline V gives CDR1 SGHRS, CDR2 YFSETQ. V was shortened by 4 bases and J by 3 bases, with 12 bases between the two germline ends. The CDR3 is 14 amino acids. The sequence was collected from a woman aged 45-60 years with acute or convalescent COVID-19. J is TRBJ2-3 and V is TRBV5-1; no reliable D call. The sequencing input was peripheral blood. CDR3 in DNA: TGCGCCAGCAGCGCGGCCCCTGGAACAGATACGCAGTATTTT. The encoded protein is CASSAAPGTDTQYF.